This is a list of T cell receptor beta chains from one sample in a study of T cell changes during pregnancy in multiple sclerosis. TCRdb's table, derived via immunoSEQ multiplex PCR, lists solely in-frame clones and lacks some. Of approximately 80,000 clones listed, about 94% are singletons. Source: peripheral blood, taken in the second trimester of pregnancy. The receptors come from a female donor in good health, enrolled as a control in a pregnancy study. The conserved cysteine and the conserved F or W are not part of the CDR3 here. The order of the fields is clone size, V gene, J gene, CDR3 protein. Size is stated for part of the rows, as once, few or many counts, or as a class when the clone is expanded.

>once|TRBV30|TRBJ2-7
AWSGGLGAREQY
>.|TRBV6-5|TRBJ2-3
ASSSTYGPSTDTQY
>.|TRBV5-1|TRBJ2-5
ASRQGAGETQY
>.|TRBV11-2|TRBJ2-5
ASSQTSNDLRAQY
>.|TRBV30|TRBJ1-2
AWILDRGQAYGYT
>.|TRBV7-8|TRBJ2-5
ASSARQGGGETQY
>once|TRBV29-1|TRBJ2-3
SGAGTASDTQY
>.|TRBV9|TRBJ2-1
ASSVESGPNEQF
>.|TRBV19|TRBJ1-1
ASSGVMNTEAF
>.|TRBV18|TRBJ2-7
ASSPGGDVYEQY
>.|TRBV5-1|TRBJ2-7
ASSWEGVGSYEQY
>.|TRBV14|TRBJ2-7
ASSQSLLAGSDEQY
>.|TRBV9|TRBJ1-2
ASSVVAGGYGYT
>.|TRBV19|TRBJ1-5
ASSFGTSNQPQH
>.|TRBV5-1|TRBJ2-1
ASSGGTGFYEQF
>.|TRBV19|TRBJ2-3
ASSNRGAFGVSTDTQY
>once|TRBV5-6|TRBJ1-1
ASSLDRGTEAF
>.|TRBV7-2|TRBJ2-7
ASSREGYRSYEQY
>.|TRBV5-1|TRBJ2-5
ASKLGEETQY
>many|TRBV7-8|TRBJ1-1
ASSTGTPEVAF
>.|TRBV5-1|TRBJ1-1
ASSGTGADTEAF
>.|TRBV5-6|TRBJ2-3
ASTIWDSTYNTQY
>.|TRBV5-6|TRBJ2-4
ASSLLGANKNIQY
>.|TRBV30|TRBJ1-2
AWKLAGGAYGYT
>.|TRBV7-9|TRBJ2-4
ASSPRVAGGLNIQY
>.|TRBV9|TRBJ1-1
ASSGSDAGNTEAF
>.|TRBV19|TRBJ2-3
ASSIEGPSDTQY
>.|TRBV18|TRBJ1-3
ASSEVSSGNTIY
>.|TRBV6-5|TRBJ2-7
ASRKTTGGLYEQY
>.|TRBV4-3|TRBJ1-5
ASSQVLGNQPQH
>.|TRBV7-9|TRBJ2-7
ASSLVLTGMATDEQY
>.|TRBV5-6|TRBJ1-4
ASSQQGMDEKLF
>.|TRBV30|TRBJ1-5
AWSGQGSVPQH
>.|TRBV6-4|TRBJ1-1
ASSSMTDTEAF
>.|TRBV19|TRBJ1-2
ASRGRRVDYGYT
>.|TRBV6-6|TRBJ1-5
ASSPGNQPQH
>.|TRBV4-3|TRBJ1-1
ASSQDGVRGTEAF
>.|TRBV7-7|TRBJ2-5
ASSASVGRPETQY
>.|TRBV30|TRBJ2-1
AWAQGHEQF
>once|TRBV5-4|TRBJ2-7
ASSPRNSGVNVKQY
>once|TRBV27|TRBJ2-1
ASSLRGTGTVYNEQF
>.|TRBV10-3|TRBJ1-2
AISGTGANYGYT
>.|TRBV10-3|TRBJ2-7
AISESDGDSPYEQY
>.|TRBV4-3|TRBJ1-1
ASSHHPPPGVNTEAF
>.|TRBV9|TRBJ2-3
ASSKGSGVIDTDTQY